Listed here are 19 T cell receptor beta chains from one sample, sequenced in a study of blood T cell repertoires in COVID-19 (TCRdb year 2020). Receptor amplification or capture employed the immunoSEQ multiplex PCR assay. In TCRdb, the immuneACCESS table is reduced to in-frame sequences with V and J assigned. These tables do not hold every clone; where another copy was compared, an unresolved V gene accounts for under half, and the others remain unexplained. This sample lists around 260,000 clones; roughly 80% were detected once. The ten largest clones take up about 15% of the sample. Sequencing was performed on peripheral blood. The receptors stem from a person aged 65-85 years with COVID-19, enrolled during active disease.

Only one count was recorded for this clone. This sequence joins TRBV28 and TRBJ2-2; a weak D match, TRBD1 (7 bases). Per the germline V gene, CDR1 is MDHEN and CDR2 is SYDVKM. V was clipped by 6 bases and J by 4 bases, with 15 bases between them. This CDR3 spans 15 amino acids. The CDR3 here is CASRRQGGFTGELFF. The CDR3 DNA is TGTGCCAGCAGGCGACAGGGAGGTTTCACCGGGGAGCTGTTTTTT.

This chain links TRBV3-1 (or the pseudogene TRBV3-2) with TRBJ2-2, with D unclear. The CDR3 runs to 12 residues. Germline-derived CDR1 and CDR2 are LGHDT and YNNKEL (reference sequence). V lost 5 bases and J 6 bases, leaving 7 bases between the germline ends. The CDR3 DNA sequence: TGTGCCAGCAGCTCTCGTCCCGGGGAGCTGTTTTTT. Translated, it gives CASSSRPGELFF.

The chain recombines TRBV19 with TRBJ2-5; D perhaps matches TRBD2 (6 bases). CDR1 is LNHDA, CDR2 SQIVND, per germline (reference sequence). The CDR3 runs 16 residues. V gave up 6 bases and J gave up 5 bases, with 22 bases separating them. The CDR3 is CASRGSQGRGGETQYF. In nucleotides, the CDR3 is TGTGCCAGTAGAGGCTCTCAAGGGCGGGGTGGGGAGACCCAGTACTTC.

The J gene is TRBJ1-3, the V gene TRBV4-3; a possible D gene is TRBD1 (5 bases). The germline V gene has CDR1 LGHNA and CDR2 YSLEER. This CDR3 is built from 19 residues. The ends were cut back, 0 bases at V and 0 bases at J, with 18 bases in the middle. CDR3 sequence (DNA): TGCGCCAGCAGCCAAGATATGACAGCAACCTTTTCCTCTGGAAACACCATATATTTT. Translation gives CASSQDMTATFSSGNTIYF.

V and J are TRBV28 and TRBJ2-7, with D possibly matching TRBD2 (7 bases). V was trimmed by 5 bases and J by 7 bases, leaving 15 bases between them. The CDR3 covers 13 residues. Germline CDR1 MDHEN, CDR2 SYDVKM. CDR3: CASSGGGLREQYF. CDR3 coding DNA: TGTGCCAGCAGTGGGGGGGGGCTTCGGGAGCAGTACTTC.

Of note for this clone: This sample includes further DNA sequences coding for the same CDR3. The chain employs TRBV29-1 and TRBJ1-1, with D uncertain. Germline V gene lookup returns CDR1 SQVTM and CDR2 ANQGSEA. Deletions cut 4 bases from V and 5 bases from J, with 14 bases between. There are 13 residues in the CDR3. The CDR3 DNA reads as TGCAGCGTTGGGTCTACCCCGGGGACTGAAGCTTTCTTT. As protein: CSVGSTPGTEAFF.

Notes on this clone: Distinct nucleotide sequences in the sample also encode this CDR3. The chain carries TRBV6-6 and TRBJ2-3; 9 nucleotides align to TRBD1. Germline V gene lookup returns CDR1 MNHNY and CDR2 SVGAGI (reference sequence). The V segment lost 0 bases and the J segment 4 bases; nucleotides outside the gene matches: 5. The CDR3 length is 16 residues. CDR3 DNA: TGTGCCAGCAGTTACTCGGGACAGGGCGGCGCAGATACGCAGTATTTT. Translated, it gives CASSYSGQGGADTQYF.

This clone has just a few counts. The chain is built from TRBV7-7 and TRBJ2-3; weak D call: TRBD1 (6 bases). CDR3 length equals 17 residues. CDR1 and CDR2 from the germline V gene are SSHAT and FNYEAQ (reference sequence). V was shortened by 4 bases and J by 5 bases, with 22 bases between the two germline ends. The CDR3 region is CASSSYPMNQGIDTQYF. The CDR3 nucleotides are TGTGCCAGCAGCTCCTACCCTATGAACCAGGGGATAGATACGCAGTATTTT.

The V gene is TRBV7-2, the J gene TRBJ2-5; TRBD2 matches at 9 bases. Trimming took 4 bases from V and 11 from J; bases not matched to a gene: 8. The germline V gene encodes CDR1 SGHTA and CDR2 FQGNSA. The CDR3 extends over 13 amino acids. The CDR3 sequence is CASSSPGLAFQYF. CDR3 sequence (DNA): TGTGCCAGCAGCTCTCCGGGACTAGCCTTTCAGTACTTC. The full variable domain, its missing parts supplied by reference TRBV7-2 and TRBJ2-5, is GAGVSQSPSNKVTEKGKDVELRCDPISGHTALYWYRQSLGQGLEFLIYFQGNSAPDKSGLPSDRFSAERTGGSVSTLTIQRTQQEDSAVYLCASSSPGLAFQYFGPGTRLLVL.

A single count supports this clone. The V gene is TRBV15, the J gene TRBJ2-5; TRBD1 matches at 7 bases. The ends lost 3 bases at V and 5 bases at J; junction bases unmatched: 9. The CDR3 has 15 amino acids. Germline CDR1 and CDR2: LNHNV and YYDKDF (reference sequence). The chain's CDR3 is CATSRVATGPETQYF. CDR3 bases: TGTGCCACCAGCAGGGTCGCGACAGGGCCGGAGACCCAGTACTTC.

The V call is TRBV19, the J call TRBJ2-1, with 8 bases aligning to TRBD2. Germline values: CDR1 LNHDA, CDR2 SQIVND (reference sequence). This CDR3 has 13 residues. V was pared by 10 bases and J by 9 bases, with 11 bases of the junction left unmatched. This CDR3 reads CATAGLGDVEQFF. CDR3 nucleotides: TGTGCCACCGCGGGACTAGGTGATGTTGAGCAGTTCTTC. The full variable domain, rest sourced from reference TRBV19 and TRBJ2-1, is DGGITQSPKYLFRKEGQNVTLSCEQNLNHDAMYWYRQDPGQGLRLIYYSQIVNDFQKGDIAEGYSVSREKKESFPLTVTSAQKNPTAFYLCATAGLGDVEQFFGPGTRLTVL.

This chain connects TRBV27 to TRBJ1-6; D is ambiguous. Per the germline V gene, CDR1 is MNHEY and CDR2 is SMNVEV (reference sequence). The CDR3 totals 15 residues. Between the trimmed V and J ends, which lost 6 bases and 4 bases, there was a span of 13 bases. The CDR3 bases are TGTGCCAGCAGACGGGAATTGCTTTATAATTCACCCCTCCACTTT. Its translation is CASRRELLYNSPLHF.

The chain links TRBV7-9 to TRBJ2-2, with 10 bases aligning to TRBD1. The CDR3 covers 15 residues. Trimming at V came to 7 bases and at J to 7 bases, leaving 9 bases not matched to a gene. The germline V gene has CDR1 SEHNR and CDR2 FQNEAQ (reference sequence). In nucleotides, the CDR3 is TGTGCCAGCACCTTGCGACAGGGGGCGGACGGGGAGCTGTTTTTT. This codes for CASTLRQGADGELFF.

The chain is built from TRBV5-1 and TRBJ2-7; tentatively, D is TRBD2 (5 bases). Germline CDR1 SGHRS, CDR2 YFSETQ. CDR3 length: 14 amino acids. V dropped 4 bases and J dropped 5 bases, with 16 bases sitting between them. The DNA of the CDR3 is TGCGCCAGCAGCCTGGAGAGGGCAAGCGACGAGCAGTACTTC. It codes for CASSLERASDEQYF.

The V call is TRBV9, the J call TRBJ2-4, with TRBD1 matching over 10 bases. The J segment lost 5 bases and the V segment lost 6 bases, leaving 11 bases of the junction unmatched. Germline V gene sequence: CDR1 SGDLS, CDR2 YYNGEE. This CDR3 has 16 amino acids. CDR3 coding DNA: TGTGCCAGCACACCACGGGACAGGGGAAGGGAAAACATTCAGTACTTC. Translated: CASTPRDRGRENIQYF.

The rearrangement links TRBV6-2 or TRBV6-3 to TRBJ2-1; TRBD2 matches 8 bases. The V gene's germline CDR1 is MNHEY and CDR2 SVGEGT. The J segment lost 1 base and the V segment lost 0 bases, leaving 8 bases of the junction unmatched. This CDR3 is built from 18 residues. CDR3 nucleotides: TGTGCCAGCAGTTACTCCCATAAGCGGGGGAGGTCCTACAATGAGCAGTTCTTC. Amino acid sequence: CASSYSHKRGRSYNEQFF.

V usage is TRBV6-1 and J usage is TRBJ1-5; 7 positions match TRBD1. The CDR3 consists of 19 residues. Germline assignment: CDR1 MNHNS and CDR2 SASEGT. The V segment lost 1 base and the J segment 5 bases; nucleotides outside the gene matches: 17. The CDR3 nucleotides are TGTGCCAGCAGTGAAGGGAACCACCATAGGGGGCCACTCCATCAGCCCCAGCATTTT. It translates to CASSEGNHHRGPLHQPQHF.

V and J are TRBV7-3 and TRBJ1-1; 7 bases line up with TRBD1. V lost 4 bases to trimming and J lost 3 bases; unmatched junction nucleotides: 5. The CDR3 is 14 amino acids. The V gene's germline CDR1 is SGHTA and CDR2 FQGTGA. For the CDR3, the DNA is TGTGCCAGCAGCTCCGACAGGGACGACACTGAAGCTTTCTTT. Translation: CASSSDRDDTEAFF.

This chain joins TRBV3-1 (or the pseudogene TRBV3-2) and TRBJ2-5, with unresolved D. The CDR3 is 14 residues long. Trimming took off 0 bases at V and 2 bases at J, with 7 bases between the two ends. In germline, CDR1 is LGHDT, CDR2 YNNKEL (reference sequence). This CDR3 is CASSQDRWQETQYF. CDR3 DNA: TGTGCCAGCAGCCAAGACAGGTGGCAAGAGACCCAGTACTTC.